This T cell receptor (beta chain) is drawn from a study of Ad26.COV2.S vaccination and SARS-CoV-2 variants. Study-wide results and caveats: Analyses that measured TCR breadth and depth may have underestimated total T cell responses. Spike-specific TCR breadth was greater after Ad26.COV2.S than placebo.

Remarks on this clone: Its specificity is not known.

Regarding treatment: some 20 received Ad26.COV2.S at low or high dose, single or two shots; five or six received placebo; per-sample allocation not given. On day 63 after the first injection, vaccine and placebo recipients gave samples. Recruitment in Boston yielded a donor of adult age, 18-55 years. Trimming took 0 bases from V and 4 from J, leaving 12 bases between them. This CDR3 has 15 residues. CDR1 is SGHDN, CDR2 FVKESK, per germline. The method was immunoSEQ multiplex PCR; TCRdb's version includes in-frame clones alone and lacks a portion of them. The sample holds about 680,000 clones; roughly 90% are singletons and the top ten take about 1.5%.

The TCR originated in a person between 18 and 65 years old who received the Ad26.COV2.S COVID-19 vaccine or a placebo. This specimen was peripheral blood, taken in a trial of Ad26.COV2.S vaccine versus placebo. The rearrangement links TRBV14 to TRBJ1-1; no clear D gene. This CDR3 is CASSQDLSFFTEAFF. The DNA of the CDR3 is TGTGCCAGCAGCCAAGATTTAAGTTTCTTCACTGAAGCTTTCTTT.